This T cell receptor beta chain was captured by sequencing in a study of T cell clones after liver transplantation. Looking at the study overall: TCRbeta sequencing after a pre-transplant mixed lymphocyte reaction identified graft-donor-reactive clones, later tracked in post-transplant blood. Overall study results and limits: Low donor cell numbers restricted donor-reactive repertoire measurement in a couple of subjects.

Concerning this clone: Its antigen is unknown.

This CDR3 has 12 residues. Per the germline V gene, CDR1 is SNHLY and CDR2 is FYNNEI. Trimming cost V 4 bases and J 0 bases, with 4 bases left between them. Clones were read by immunoSEQ multiplex PCR, and TCRdb kept only the in-frame ones, dropping some. The table includes tens of thousands of clones, around 93% detected once. This receptor was taken from a human patient who received a liver transplant. T cells may partly derive from the graft donor. Sequences were derived from CD4+ T cells from blood, sampled nearly 26 months after liver transplant. The chain is built from TRBV2 and TRBJ2-7, with no clear D. The CDR3 sequence is CASSVTSYEQYF. The CDR3 DNA reads TGTGCCAGCAGTGTTACCTCCTACGAGCAGTACTTC.